This T cell receptor beta chain was documented in a study of blood T cell repertoires in COVID-19. Study in general: Specimens from acute and convalescent COVID-19 originated in the United States, Italy and Spain. PBMCs, B-cell-depleted T cells, or T cells provided the cDNA or gDNA that made up the material.

Methods used by the authors: Estimation of nucleated cell counts relied on the amplification of reference gene primers. Sequenced by immunoSEQ multiplex PCR; TCRdb stores in-frame clones only, minus some. V and J calls plus clone size are reproduced from that table; the DNA served to infer D and trimming. The sample carries 200,000 to 250,000 clones, 80% to 90% recorded once. The Seattle site enrolled patients during active infection and followed them longitudinally. The CDR3 extends over 15 amino acids. CDR1 and CDR2 (germline): SGHNT, YYREEE (reference sequence). Trimming removed 4 bases from V and 2 bases from J, with 15 bases in between.

This sequence joins TRBV5-4 and TRBJ1-2; TRBD1 might be the D (6 bases). The sequenced material came from peripheral blood. The TCR originated in an elderly woman with COVID-19, enrolled during active disease. The DNA for the CDR3 is TGTGCCAGCAGCACCCAACAGGGTCGGAACTATGGCTACACCTTC. It yields the protein CASSTQQGRNYGYTF.